The 18 T cell receptor beta chains given below trace back to one sample, sequenced in a study of T cells in Graves' hyperthyroidism and ophthalmopathy. Using RNA transcripts as the source, TCR beta CDR3 regions were amplified. A first-round RT-PCR of the TCR CDR3 used the HTBI primer set. TCRdb used MiXCR to reprocess the multiplex PCR reads, holding one entry per CDR3 protein. This sample carries 450,000 to 700,000 distinct CDR3 sequences, approximately 44% of them seen once, and the ten largest clones take around 17%. The material sequenced was peripheral blood or thyroid tissue (not recorded which). The receptor set was obtained from an adult woman with Graves' disease, either hyperthyroidism or ophthalmopathy (not recorded which).

The rearrangement links TRBV10-3 to TRBJ2-5; 8 bases align to TRBD1. Trimming removed 6 bases from V and 0 bases from J; junction bases left unmatched: 6. Per the germline V gene, CDR1 is ENHRY and CDR2 is SYGVKD. This CDR3 has 15 residues. This chain's CDR3 is CAIRGGQGNQETQYF. CDR3 DNA sequence: TGTGCCATCAGGGGAGGACAGGGTAACCAAGAGACCCAGTACTTC.

The genes are TRBV7-9 and TRBJ2-7; 7 nucleotides align to TRBD1. The J segment lost 2 bases and the V segment lost 5 bases, leaving 18 bases of the junction unmatched. The CDR3 extends over 18 amino acids. In germline, CDR1 is SEHNR, CDR2 FQNEAQ (reference sequence). This CDR3 reads CASSPLGGRQGATYEQYF. CDR3 nucleotides: TGTGCCAGCAGCCCATTAGGGGGACGACAGGGTGCAACCTACGAGCAGTACTTC.

This clonotype occurred many times. The chain has TRBV11-2 and TRBJ1-1; a possible D gene is TRBD1 (6 bases). The CDR3 sequence is 12 residues long. The V end was cut by 5 bases, the J end by 9 bases, with 13 bases between. Germline values: CDR1 SGHAT, CDR2 FQNNGV. The CDR3 here is CASSRDRRKAFF. CDR3 bases: TGTGCCAGCAGCCGAGACAGGAGAAAAGCTTTCTTT.

About this clonotype itself: This is likely a read error, given that the CDR3 carries no conserved phenylalanine or tryptophan at its end. The chain carries TRBV19 and TRBJ2-7, with D possibly TRBD1 on 5 matching bases. The CDR3 is 13 residues long. Trimming pared 4 bases from V and 4 bases from J, leaving 11 bases between. Germline CDR1 and CDR2: LNHDA and SQIVND (reference sequence). CDR3 nucleotides: TGTGCCAGTAGTACCTCGACAGTTTACGAGCAGTACTTA. This codes for CASSTSTVYEQYL.

This clonotype was recorded many times. The chain is built from TRBV3-1 and TRBJ1-1, with D possibly being TRBD1 (5 bases). Trimming removed 0 bases at V and 5 bases at J, with 13 bases between. From germline, CDR1 is LGHDT and CDR2 YNNKEL (reference sequence). CDR3 length: 15 residues. The CDR3 spells CASSQDALRGTEAFF. CDR3 DNA: TGTGCCAGCAGCCAAGACGCACTACGGGGGACTGAAGCTTTCTTT.

Only a few counts were recorded for this clonotype. The genes are TRBV29-1 and TRBJ1-3; 9 bases map to TRBD1. The CDR3 consists of 15 residues. The V gene's germline CDR1 is SQVTM and CDR2 ANQGSEA. V trimming: 7 bases; J trimming: 0 bases; junction bases outside the gene matches: 7. DNA of the CDR3: TGCAGCGCATGGACAGGGGCTAGCTCTGGAAACACCATATATTTT. Its protein is CSAWTGASSGNTIYF.

This clonotype was seen many times. The chain carries TRBV20-1 and TRBJ2-7; no firm D call. Germline lookup yields CDR1 DFQATT and CDR2 SNEGSKA (reference sequence). The CDR3 consists of 15 residues. Between the trimmed V and J ends, which lost 2 bases and 0 bases, there was a span of 14 bases. The CDR3 DNA sequence: TGCAGTGCTAGACGTACAAGGGCCAGCTCCTACGAGCAGTACTTC. Translation: CSARRTRASSYEQYF.

This clonotype came up many times. The chain links TRBV5-1 to TRBJ1-5; the D is unclear. V was trimmed by 0 bases and J by 6 bases, leaving 13 bases between them. Looked up from germline, CDR1 is SGHRS and CDR2 is YFSETQ. This CDR3 is built from 15 residues. The CDR3 loop reads CASSLGHGGAQPQHF. The CDR3 nucleotides are TGCGCCAGCAGCTTGGGGCACGGCGGCGCTCAGCCCCAGCATTTT.

This clonotype was counted ten times or more. This chain uses TRBV6-6 with TRBJ2-2; unclear D gene. This CDR3 is 15 amino acids long. V was clipped by 5 bases and J by 3 bases, with 13 bases between them. Germline-derived CDR1 and CDR2 are MNHNY and SVGAGI (reference sequence). The CDR3 coding sequence is TGTGCCAGCAGTAGTTCCGGGTTCTACACCGGGGAGCTGTTTTTT. This gives the protein CASSSSGFYTGELFF.

This clonotype was recorded many times. The genes are TRBV11-2 and TRBJ1-1; TRBD1 is a possible D gene (6 bases). This CDR3 has 12 residues. The ends were cut back, 5 bases at V and 10 bases at J, with 14 bases in the middle. Germline lookup yields CDR1 SGHAT and CDR2 FQNNGV. The CDR3 loop reads CASSTLRGPAFF. In nucleotides, the CDR3 is TGTGCCAGCAGCACCCTCAGGGGCCCAGCTTTCTTT.

The chain is built from TRBV7-3 and TRBJ2-7; D unclear. The CDR3 is 14 residues long. Germline values: CDR1 SGHTA, CDR2 FQGTGA. The V gene lost 1 base and the J gene lost 8 bases, with 15 bases spanning the gap. CDR3 in DNA: TGTGCCAGCAGCTTAAGCCGTCTAGATGGAAAGCAGTACTTC. This translates into CASSLSRLDGKQYF.

This clonotype has a count of ten or more. The CDR3 protein is CATLDRGDGYTF. In nucleotides, the CDR3 is TGTGCCACCCTAGACAGGGGGGATGGCTACACCTTC. The chain links TRBV10-3 to TRBJ1-2; TRBD1 agrees at 9 bases. CDR3 length: 12 amino acids. Germline trimming cut 10 bases from V and 6 bases from J; bases unmatched to any gene: 6. CDR1 and CDR2 (germline): ENHRY, SYGVKD.

This chain joins TRBV5-6 and TRBJ2-3; D may be TRBD1 (6 bases). The CDR3 is made up of 11 amino acids. Trimming took 5 bases from V and 11 from J, leaving 12 bases between them. CDR1 is SGHDT and CDR2 is YYEEEE in the germline V gene. CDR3 DNA: TGTGCCAGCAGTCTTCCGGGACAGCAGTATTTT. Translated, it gives CASSLPGQQYF. Full variable domain (remainder filled in from reference TRBV5-6 and TRBJ2-3): DAGVTQSPTHLIKTRGQQVTLRCSPKSGHDTVSWYQQALGQGPQFIFQYYEEEERQRGNFPDRFSGHQFPNYSSELNVNALLLGDSALYLCASSLPGQQYFGPGTRLTVL.

With respect to this clonotype: The junction differs from germline at one of its ends, possibly a read error. The chain recombines TRBV20-1 with TRBJ2-6; TRBD1 or TRBD2 may be the D gene (6 bases each). Germline CDR1 and CDR2: DFQATT and SNEGSKA (reference sequence). The CDR3 contains 12 residues. The CDR3 region has the DNA TGCAGTGCTAGAGCGCCGGGGGACACTGAAGCTTTC. This codes for CSARAPGDTEAF.

With respect to this clonotype: A read error may account for a junction end that differs from germline. The chain uses TRBV5-5 and TRBJ1-6, with D unresolved. CDR1 is SGHKS, CDR2 YYEKEE, per germline (reference sequence). The CDR3 runs to 12 residues. Here the CDR3 reads CASRLGGSPLHF. In nucleotides, the CDR3 is TGTGCCAGCAGGTTGGGCGGGTCACCCCTCCACTTT. Full variable domain (outside the CDR3, taken from reference TRBV5-5 and TRBJ1-6): DAGVTQSPTHLIKTRGQQVTLRCSPISGHKSVSWYQQVLGQGPQFIFQYYEKEERGRGNFPDRFSARQFPNYSSELNVNALLLGDSALYLCASRLGGSPLHFGNGTRLTVT.

The sample holds many counts of this clonotype. This chain links TRBV7-2 with TRBJ2-7; the D gene could be TRBD1 or TRBD2 (5 bases each). Looked up from germline, CDR1 is SGHTA and CDR2 is FQGNSA. The V and J ends lost 8 bases and 3 bases respectively, with 8 bases between them. The CDR3 is 11 residues long. The chain's CDR3 is CASEGNYEQYF. The DNA of the CDR3 is TGTGCCAGCGAGGGGAACTACGAGCAGTACTTC. Filled out from reference TRBV7-2 and TRBJ2-7, the complete variable domain reads GAGVSQSPSNKVTEKGKDVELRCDPISGHTALYWYRQSLGQGLEFLIYFQGNSAPDKSGLPSDRFSAERTGGSVSTLTIQRTQQEDSAVYLCASEGNYEQYFGPGTRLTVT.

The chain couples TRBV24-1 to TRBJ1-2; D is ambiguous. Between the trimmed V and J ends, which lost 4 bases and 6 bases, there was a span of 14 bases. The CDR3 contains 14 residues. Germline loops: CDR1 KGHDR, CDR2 SFDVKD. Written as DNA, the CDR3 is TGTGCCACCAGTGACCCGGGAGTGGAAGATGGCTACACCTTC. It is translated as CATSDPGVEDGYTF.

In this sample, this clonotype turned up once. Mismatch with germline at one junction end may stem from a read error. This chain uses TRBV7-2 with TRBJ1-4, with TRBD1 identical over 8 bases. Germline V gives CDR1 SGHTA, CDR2 FQGNSA. CDR3 length: 18 residues. The CDR3 loop reads CTCSPYKLGQGTNEKLFF. In nucleotides, the CDR3 is TGTACCTGCAGCCCTTACAAACTCGGACAGGGAACTAATGAAAAACTGTTTTTT. Together with reference TRBV7-2 and TRBJ1-4, the CDR3 gives the full variable domain: GAGVSQSPSNKVTEKGKDVELRCDPISGHTALYWYRQSLGQGLEFLIYFQGNSAPDKSGLPSDRFSAERTGGSVSTLTIQRTQQEDSAVYLCTCSPYKLGQGTNEKLFFGSGTQLSVL.